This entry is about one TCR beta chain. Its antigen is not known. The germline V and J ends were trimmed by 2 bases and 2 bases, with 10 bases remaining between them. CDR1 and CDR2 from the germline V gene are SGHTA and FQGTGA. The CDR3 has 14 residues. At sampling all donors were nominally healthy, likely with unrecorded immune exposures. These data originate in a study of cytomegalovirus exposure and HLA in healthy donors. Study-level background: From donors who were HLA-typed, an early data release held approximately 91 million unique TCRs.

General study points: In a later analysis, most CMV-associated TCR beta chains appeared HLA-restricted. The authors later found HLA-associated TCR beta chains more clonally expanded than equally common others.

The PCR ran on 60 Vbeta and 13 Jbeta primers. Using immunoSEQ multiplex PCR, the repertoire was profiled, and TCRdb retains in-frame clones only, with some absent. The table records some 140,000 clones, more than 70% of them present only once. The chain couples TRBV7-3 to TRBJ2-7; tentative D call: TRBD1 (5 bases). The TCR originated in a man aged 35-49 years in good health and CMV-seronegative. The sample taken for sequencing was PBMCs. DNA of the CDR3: TGTGCCAGCAGCTTAGACAGAAACACCTACGAGCAGTACTTC. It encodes CASSLDRNTYEQYF.